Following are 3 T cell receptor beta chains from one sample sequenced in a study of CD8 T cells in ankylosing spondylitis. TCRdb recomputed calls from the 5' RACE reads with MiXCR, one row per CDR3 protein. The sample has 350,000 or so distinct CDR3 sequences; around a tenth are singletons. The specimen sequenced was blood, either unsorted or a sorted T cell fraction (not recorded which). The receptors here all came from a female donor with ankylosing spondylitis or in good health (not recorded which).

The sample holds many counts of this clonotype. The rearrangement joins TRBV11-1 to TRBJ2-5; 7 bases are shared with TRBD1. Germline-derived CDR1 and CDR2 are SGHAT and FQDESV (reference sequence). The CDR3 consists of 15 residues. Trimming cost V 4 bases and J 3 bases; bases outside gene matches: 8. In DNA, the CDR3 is TGTGCCAGCAGCTCACGACAGGGAGAGGAAGAGACCCAGTACTTC. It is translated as CASSSRQGEEETQYF. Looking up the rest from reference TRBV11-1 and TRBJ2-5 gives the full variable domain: EAEVAQSPRYKITEKSQAVAFWCDPISGHATLYWYRQILGQGPELLVQFQDESVVDDSQLPKDRFSAERLKGVDSTLKIQPAELGDSAMYLCASSSRQGEEETQYFGPGTRLLVL.

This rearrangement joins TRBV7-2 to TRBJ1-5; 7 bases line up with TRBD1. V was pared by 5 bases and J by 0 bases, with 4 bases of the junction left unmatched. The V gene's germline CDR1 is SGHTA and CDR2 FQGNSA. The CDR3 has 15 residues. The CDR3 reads CASSRQGGSNQPQHF. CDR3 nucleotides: TGTGCCAGCAGCCGACAGGGTGGTAGCAATCAGCCCCAGCATTTT.

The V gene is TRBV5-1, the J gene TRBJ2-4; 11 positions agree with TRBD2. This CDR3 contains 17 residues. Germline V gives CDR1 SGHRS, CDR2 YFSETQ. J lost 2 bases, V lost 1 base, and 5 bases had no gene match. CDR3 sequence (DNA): TGCGCCAGCAGCTTGACGGGACTAGCGGCGACCAAAAACATTCAGTACTTC. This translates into CASSLTGLAATKNIQYF.